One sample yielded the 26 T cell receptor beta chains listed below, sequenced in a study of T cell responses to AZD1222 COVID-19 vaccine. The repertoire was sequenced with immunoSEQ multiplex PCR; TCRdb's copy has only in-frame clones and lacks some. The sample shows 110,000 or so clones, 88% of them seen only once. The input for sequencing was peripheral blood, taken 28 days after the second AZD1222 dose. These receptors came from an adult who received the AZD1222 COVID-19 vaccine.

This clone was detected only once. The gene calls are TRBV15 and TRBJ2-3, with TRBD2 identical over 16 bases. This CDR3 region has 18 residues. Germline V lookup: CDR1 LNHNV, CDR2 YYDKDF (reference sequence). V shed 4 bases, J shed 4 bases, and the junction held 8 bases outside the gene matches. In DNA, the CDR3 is TGTGCCACCAGCATTGGGACTAGCGGGGGGGCCCTCGCAGATACGCAGTATTTT. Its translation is CATSIGTSGGALADTQYF.

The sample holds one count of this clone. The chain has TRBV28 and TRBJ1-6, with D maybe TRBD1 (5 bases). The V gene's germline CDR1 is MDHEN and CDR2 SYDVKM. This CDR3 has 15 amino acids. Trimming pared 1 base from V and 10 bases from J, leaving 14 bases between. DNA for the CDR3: TGTGCCAGCAGTTTATATGGGGGTGGTAGGTCACCCCTCCACTTT. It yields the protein CASSLYGGGRSPLHF.

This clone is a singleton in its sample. This chain's CDR3 is CASSSRQQETQYF. CDR3 nucleotides: TGTGCCAGCAGCTCCCGACAGCAAGAGACCCAGTACTTC. The rearrangement uses TRBV7-2 and TRBJ2-5, with a possible D match to TRBD1 (5 bases). The V end lost 4 bases, the J end lost 2 bases, and 8 bases lay between the germline ends. CDR1 and CDR2 from the germline V gene are SGHTA and FQGNSA. The CDR3 runs to 13 residues. The complete variable domain, with remaining parts taken from reference TRBV7-2 and TRBJ2-5, reads GAGVSQSPSNKVTEKGKDVELRCDPISGHTALYWYRQSLGQGLEFLIYFQGNSAPDKSGLPSDRFSAERTGGSVSTLTIQRTQQEDSAVYLCASSSRQQETQYFGPGTRLLVL.

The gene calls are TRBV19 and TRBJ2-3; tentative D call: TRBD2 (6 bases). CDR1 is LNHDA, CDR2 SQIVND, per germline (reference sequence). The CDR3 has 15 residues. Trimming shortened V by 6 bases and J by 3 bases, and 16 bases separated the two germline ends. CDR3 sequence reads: CASRLGRGATDTQYF. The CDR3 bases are TGTGCCAGTAGGCTAGGGCGGGGTGCGACAGATACGCAGTATTTT.

The CDR3 DNA reads as TGTGCCAGCAGCCATACACCGGGACTAGCGGGGGGGCGTGAGACCCAGTACTTC. It specifies CASSHTPGLAGGRETQYF. The chain carries TRBV3-1 (or the pseudogene TRBV3-2) and TRBJ2-5; 16 bases map to TRBD2. The germline V gene encodes CDR1 LGHDT and CDR2 YNNKEL (reference sequence). The J segment lost 5 bases and the V segment lost 3 bases, leaving 9 bases of the junction unmatched. This CDR3 contains 18 residues.

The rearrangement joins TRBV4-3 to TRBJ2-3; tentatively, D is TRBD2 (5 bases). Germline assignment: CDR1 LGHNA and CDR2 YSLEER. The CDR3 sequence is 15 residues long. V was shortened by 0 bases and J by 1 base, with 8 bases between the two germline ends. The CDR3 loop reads CASSQELRGTDTQYF. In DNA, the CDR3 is TGCGCCAGCAGCCAAGAATTGCGGGGCACAGATACGCAGTATTTT.

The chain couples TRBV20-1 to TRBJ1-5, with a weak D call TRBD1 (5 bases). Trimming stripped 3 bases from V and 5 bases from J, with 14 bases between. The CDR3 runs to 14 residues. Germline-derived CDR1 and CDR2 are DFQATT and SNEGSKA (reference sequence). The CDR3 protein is CSASKGRADQPQHF. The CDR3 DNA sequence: TGCAGTGCTAGTAAGGGGCGGGCTGATCAGCCCCAGCATTTT.

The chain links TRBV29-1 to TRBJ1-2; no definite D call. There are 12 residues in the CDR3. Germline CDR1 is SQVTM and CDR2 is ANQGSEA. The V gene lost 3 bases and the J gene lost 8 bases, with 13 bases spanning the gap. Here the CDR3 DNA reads TGCAGCGTTGAGGACCCCTTCGAGGGCTACACCTTC. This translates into CSVEDPFEGYTF.

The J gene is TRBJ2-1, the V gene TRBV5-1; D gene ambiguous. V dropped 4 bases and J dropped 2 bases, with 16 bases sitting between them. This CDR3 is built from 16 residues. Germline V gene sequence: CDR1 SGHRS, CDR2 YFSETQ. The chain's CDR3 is CASSPRVSNAYNEQFF. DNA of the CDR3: TGCGCCAGCAGCCCCCGGGTCTCAAACGCCTACAATGAGCAGTTCTTC. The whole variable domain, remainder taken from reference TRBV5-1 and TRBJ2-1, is KAGVTQTPRYLIKTRGQQVTLSCSPISGHRSVSWYQQTPGQGLQFLFEYFSETQRNKGNFPGRFSGRQFSNSRSEMNVSTLELGDSALYLCASSPRVSNAYNEQFFGPGTRLTVL.

CDR3 protein: CASSQGFGPYNEQFF. In nucleotides, the CDR3 is TGCGCCAGCAGCCAAGGTTTTGGACCTTACAATGAGCAGTTCTTC. V and J are TRBV4-3 and TRBJ2-1; D is unclear. The CDR3 runs 15 residues. The germline V gene has CDR1 LGHNA and CDR2 YSLEER. V shed 1 base and J shed 4 bases, with 11 bases lying between them.

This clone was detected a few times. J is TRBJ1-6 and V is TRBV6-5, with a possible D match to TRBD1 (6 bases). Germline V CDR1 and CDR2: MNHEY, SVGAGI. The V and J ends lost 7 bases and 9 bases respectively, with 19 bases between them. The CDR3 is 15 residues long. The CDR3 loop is CASKHRDTAPSPLHF. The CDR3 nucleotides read TGTGCCAGCAAACACCGGGACACGGCACCTTCACCCCTCCACTTT.

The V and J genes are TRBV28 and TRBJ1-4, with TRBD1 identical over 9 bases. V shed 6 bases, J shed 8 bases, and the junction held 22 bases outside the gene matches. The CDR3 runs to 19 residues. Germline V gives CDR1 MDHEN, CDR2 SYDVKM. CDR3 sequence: CASRLSRDRVRYFPEKLFF. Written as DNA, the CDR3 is TGTGCCAGCAGACTGTCCCGGGACAGGGTTCGGTATTTCCCGGAAAAACTGTTTTTT.

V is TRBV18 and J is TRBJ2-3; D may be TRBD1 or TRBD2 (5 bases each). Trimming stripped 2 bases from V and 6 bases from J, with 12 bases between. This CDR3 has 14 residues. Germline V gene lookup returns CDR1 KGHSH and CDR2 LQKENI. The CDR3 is CASSPKQRGDTQYF. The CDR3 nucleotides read TGTGCCAGCTCACCAAAGCAGAGGGGTGATACGCAGTATTTT. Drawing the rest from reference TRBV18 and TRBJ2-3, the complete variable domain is NAGVMQNPRHLVRRRGQEARLRCSPMKGHSHVYWYRQLPEEGLKFMVYLQKENIIDESGMPKERFSAEFPKEGPSILRIQQVVRGDSAAYFCASSPKQRGDTQYFGPGTRLTVL.

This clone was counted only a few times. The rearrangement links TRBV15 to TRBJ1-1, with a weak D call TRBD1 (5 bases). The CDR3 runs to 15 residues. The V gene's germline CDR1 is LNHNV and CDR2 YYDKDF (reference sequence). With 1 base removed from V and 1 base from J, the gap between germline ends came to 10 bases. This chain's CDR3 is CATSRVARANTEAFF. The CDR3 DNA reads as TGTGCCACCAGCAGAGTAGCCAGGGCGAACACTGAAGCTTTCTTT. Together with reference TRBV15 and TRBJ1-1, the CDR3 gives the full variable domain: DAMVIQNPRYQVTQFGKPVTLSCSQTLNHNVMYWYQQKSSQAPKLLFHYYDKDFNNEADTPDNFQSRRPNTSFCFLDIRSPGLGDTAMYLCATSRVARANTEAFFGQGTRLTVV.

The CDR3 bases are TGTGCCAGCAGTCCACAGGGGGCGCATAGCTATGGCTACACCTTC. It yields the protein CASSPQGAHSYGYTF. This chain links TRBV27 with TRBJ1-2; 9 bases agree with TRBD1. V lost 5 bases, J lost 4 bases, and 8 bases stayed unmatched. The CDR3 length is 15 residues. Germline loops: CDR1 MNHEY, CDR2 SMNVEV (reference sequence).

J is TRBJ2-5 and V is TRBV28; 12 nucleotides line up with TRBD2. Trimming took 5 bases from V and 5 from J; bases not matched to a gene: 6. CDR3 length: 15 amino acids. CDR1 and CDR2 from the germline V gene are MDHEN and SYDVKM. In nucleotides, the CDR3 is TGTGCCAGCAGTCCTAGCGGGGGGGCCGGGGAGACCCAGTACTTC. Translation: CASSPSGGAGETQYF.

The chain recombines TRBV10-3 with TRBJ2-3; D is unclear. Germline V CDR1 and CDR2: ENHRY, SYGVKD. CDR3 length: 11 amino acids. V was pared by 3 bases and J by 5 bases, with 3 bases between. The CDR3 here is CAISDGDTQYF. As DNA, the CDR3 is TGTGCCATCAGTGATGGAGATACGCAGTATTTT.

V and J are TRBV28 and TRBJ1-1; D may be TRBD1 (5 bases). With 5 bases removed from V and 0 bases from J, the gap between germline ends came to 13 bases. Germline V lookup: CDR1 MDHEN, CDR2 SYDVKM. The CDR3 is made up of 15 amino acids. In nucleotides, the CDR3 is TGTGCCAGCAGTCCGAGCCGGGGCGTGAACACTGAAGCTTTCTTT. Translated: CASSPSRGVNTEAFF. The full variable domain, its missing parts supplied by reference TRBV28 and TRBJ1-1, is DVKVTQSSRYLVKRTGEKVFLECVQDMDHENMFWYRQDPGLGLRLIYFSYDVKMKEKGDIPEGYSVSREKKERFSLILESASTNQTSMYLCASSPSRGVNTEAFFGQGTRLTVV.

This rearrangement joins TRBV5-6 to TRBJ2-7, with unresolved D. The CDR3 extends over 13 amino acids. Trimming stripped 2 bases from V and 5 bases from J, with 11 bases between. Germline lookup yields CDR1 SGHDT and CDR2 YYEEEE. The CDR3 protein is CASSLPIRNEQYF. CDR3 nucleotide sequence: TGTGCCAGCAGCTTACCTATCCGGAACGAGCAGTACTTC.

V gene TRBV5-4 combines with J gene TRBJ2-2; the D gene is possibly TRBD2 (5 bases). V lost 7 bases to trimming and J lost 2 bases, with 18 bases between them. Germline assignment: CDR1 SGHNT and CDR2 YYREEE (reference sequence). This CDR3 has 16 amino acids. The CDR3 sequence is CASSAVRGANTGELFF. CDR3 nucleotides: TGTGCCAGCTCCGCCGTCCGGGGTGCCAACACCGGGGAGCTGTTTTTT.

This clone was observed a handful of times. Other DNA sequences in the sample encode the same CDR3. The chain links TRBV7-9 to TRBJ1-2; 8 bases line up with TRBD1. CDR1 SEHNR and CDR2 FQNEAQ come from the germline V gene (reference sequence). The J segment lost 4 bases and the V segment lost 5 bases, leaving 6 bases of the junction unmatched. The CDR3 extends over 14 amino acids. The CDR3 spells CASSTGQGGYGYTF. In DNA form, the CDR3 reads TGTGCCAGCAGCACCGGACAGGGCGGCTATGGCTACACCTTC.

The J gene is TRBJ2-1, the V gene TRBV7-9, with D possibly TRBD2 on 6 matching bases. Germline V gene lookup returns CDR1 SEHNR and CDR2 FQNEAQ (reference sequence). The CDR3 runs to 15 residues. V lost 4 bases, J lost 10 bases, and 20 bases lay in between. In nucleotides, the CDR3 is TGTGCCAGCAGCTCCCTAGGGACTGTTACATGGGAGCAGTTCTTC. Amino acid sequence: CASSSLGTVTWEQFF.

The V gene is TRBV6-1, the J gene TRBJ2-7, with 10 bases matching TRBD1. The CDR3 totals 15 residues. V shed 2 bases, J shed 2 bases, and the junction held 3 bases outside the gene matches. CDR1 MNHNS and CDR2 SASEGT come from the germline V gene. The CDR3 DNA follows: TGTGCCAGCAGTGAATGGGGGACAGGGGCCTACGAGCAGTACTTC. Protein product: CASSEWGTGAYEQYF.

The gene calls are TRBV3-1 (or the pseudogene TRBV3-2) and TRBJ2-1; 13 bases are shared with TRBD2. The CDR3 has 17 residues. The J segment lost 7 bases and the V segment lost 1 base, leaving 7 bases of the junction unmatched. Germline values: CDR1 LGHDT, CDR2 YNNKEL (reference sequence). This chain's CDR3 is CASSQAPGLAGKNEQFF. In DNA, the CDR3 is TGTGCCAGCAGCCAAGCTCCGGGACTAGCGGGGAAAAATGAGCAGTTCTTC.

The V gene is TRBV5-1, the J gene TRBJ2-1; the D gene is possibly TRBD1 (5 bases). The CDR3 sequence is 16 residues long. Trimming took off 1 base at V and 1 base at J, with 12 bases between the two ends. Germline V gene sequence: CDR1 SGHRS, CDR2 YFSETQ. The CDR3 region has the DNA TGCGCCAGCAGCTTGATGATGGCAGGGTCCTACAATGAGCAGTTCTTC. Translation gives CASSLMMAGSYNEQFF.

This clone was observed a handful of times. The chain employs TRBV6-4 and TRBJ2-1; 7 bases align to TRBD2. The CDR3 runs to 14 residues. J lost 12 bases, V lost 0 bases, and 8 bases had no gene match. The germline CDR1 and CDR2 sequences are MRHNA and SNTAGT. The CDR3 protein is CASSDSEGLAAQFF. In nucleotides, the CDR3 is TGTGCCAGCAGTGACTCTGAGGGGCTAGCGGCGCAGTTCTTC.